Listed here is a single T cell receptor (beta chain). The antigen remains undetermined. Profiling relied on immunoSEQ multiplex PCR, and the TCRdb table lists in-frame clones only, not all of them. Of hundreds of thousands of clones detected, approximately 89% appear once; the ten largest clones hold about 3.6%. Treatment indicated: roughly 20 received Ad26.COV2.S at low or high dose, single or two shots; 5 received placebo; per-sample allocation not given. Sampling was performed 63 days after the first vaccine or placebo injection. Based in Boston, the donor was an adult of 18-55 years. This record belongs to a study of Ad26.COV2.S vaccination and SARS-CoV-2 variants. Study results and caveats: Vaccinees showed greater spike-specific TCR breadth than placebo recipients.

Source: peripheral blood, taken in a trial of Ad26.COV2.S vaccine versus placebo. This TCR was sampled from a person between 18 and 65 years old who received the Ad26.COV2.S COVID-19 vaccine or a placebo.

The CDR3 DNA reads TGTGCCAGCAGCCAAGAGGGCCGGCCTCAGCAGTTCTTC. The encoded protein is CASSQEGRPQQFF. This chain uses TRBV4-2 with TRBJ2-1, with D uncertain. Germline lookup yields CDR1 LGHNA and CDR2 YNFKEQ. V gave up 0 bases and J gave up 11 bases, with 11 bases separating them. This CDR3 contains 13 residues.